The 31 T cell receptor beta chains below were found in one sample sequenced in a study of tumor-infiltrating lymphocytes in localized non-small cell lung cancer. Produced via immunoSEQ multiplex PCR; TCRdb's table is partial and in-frame only. Of about 11,000 clones in the sample, 80% to 90% were seen once. Sequenced: uninvolved lung tissue not adjacent to the tumor. The receptors come from a human donor with non-small cell lung cancer.

The rearrangement links TRBV7-2 to TRBJ2-2; D might be TRBD1 or TRBD2, each matching 5 bases. Trimming stripped 2 bases from V and 8 bases from J, with 21 bases between. CDR1 SGHTA and CDR2 FQGNSA come from the germline V gene. This CDR3 is built from 17 residues. The CDR3 protein is CASSLNLPGRGAGELFF. Written as DNA, the CDR3 is TGTGCCAGCAGCTTAAATCTCCCGGGACGTGGGGCTGGGGAGCTGTTTTTT. Variable domain in full (rest from reference TRBV7-2 and TRBJ2-2): GAGVSQSPSNKVTEKGKDVELRCDPISGHTALYWYRQSLGQGLEFLIYFQGNSAPDKSGLPSDRFSAERTGGSVSTLTIQRTQQEDSAVYLCASSLNLPGRGAGELFFGEGSRLTVL.

This sequence joins TRBV5-1 and TRBJ2-7; D assignment may be TRBD1 or TRBD2 (5 bases each). The germline CDR1 and CDR2 sequences are SGHRS and YFSETQ. The V gene lost 1 base and the J gene lost 4 bases, with 18 bases spanning the gap. The CDR3 is 16 amino acids. CDR3 sequence: CASSLNFGVGGYEQYF. CDR3 coding DNA: TGCGCCAGCAGCTTGAACTTTGGGGTTGGGGGATACGAGCAGTACTTC.

This chain joins TRBV6-1 and TRBJ2-4; tentative D call: TRBD2 (6 bases). Germline loops: CDR1 MNHNS, CDR2 SASEGT. The CDR3 is 13 amino acids. Trimming stripped 6 bases from V and 9 bases from J, with 15 bases between. The CDR3 nucleotides are TGTGCCAGCAGCCTCGGGACTTCTGGCATTCAGTACTTC. Translation gives CASSLGTSGIQYF.

The chain combines TRBV7-9 with TRBJ1-2; 8 bases are shared with TRBD1. CDR1 is SEHNR, CDR2 FQNEAQ, per germline (reference sequence). V gave up 5 bases and J gave up 3 bases; unmatched junction bases: 8. CDR3 length: 15 amino acids. The CDR3: CASSGTGGKDYGYTF. The CDR3 coding sequence is TGTGCCAGCAGCGGGACAGGAGGAAAGGACTATGGCTACACCTTC.

The chain is built from TRBV18 and TRBJ2-5; D gene ambiguous. The CDR3 extends over 13 amino acids. The V end lost 3 bases, the J end lost 1 base, and 6 bases lay between the germline ends. Germline lookup yields CDR1 KGHSH and CDR2 LQKENI. As DNA, the CDR3 is TGTGCCAGCTCACCCGTCGCCCAAGAGACCCAGTACTTC. It codes for CASSPVAQETQYF.

This chain connects TRBV11-1 to TRBJ1-4; D gene uncertain. The CDR3 has 17 residues. Trimming took off 2 bases at V and 2 bases at J, with 15 bases between the two ends. Germline V gives CDR1 SGHAT, CDR2 FQDESV (reference sequence). The CDR3 here is CASSLPGHHGTNEKLFF. The DNA for the CDR3 is TGTGCCAGCAGCTTACCCGGGCACCACGGGACTAATGAAAAACTGTTTTTT.

The rearrangement uses TRBV7-8 and TRBJ1-4; 8 positions agree with TRBD1. Germline-derived CDR1 and CDR2 are SGHVS and FQNEAQ. The CDR3 sequence is 15 residues long. J lost 5 bases, V lost 5 bases, and 7 bases had no gene match. The CDR3 DNA follows: TGTGCCAGCAGCCCCCGCAGGGGGCCCAATGAAAAACTGTTTTTT. Its protein is CASSPRRGPNEKLFF.

The J gene is TRBJ1-6, the V gene TRBV5-1; D is perhaps TRBD1 (6 bases). The CDR3 is made up of 15 amino acids. Germline-derived CDR1 and CDR2 are SGHRS and YFSETQ. The ends were cut back, 0 bases at V and 6 bases at J, with 10 bases in the middle. The CDR3 protein is CASSLVGRGNSPLHF. In DNA, the CDR3 is TGCGCCAGCAGCTTGGTGGGCAGGGGTAATTCACCCCTCCACTTT.

The chain is built from TRBV7-2 and TRBJ2-3, with 8 bases matching TRBD1. V shed 3 bases and J 0 bases; nucleotides not matched to a gene: 2. The CDR3 spans 15 residues. The V gene's germline CDR1 is SGHTA and CDR2 FQGNSA. CDR3 residues: CASSFDRGSTDTQYF. CDR3 DNA sequence: TGTGCCAGCAGCTTCGACAGGGGCAGCACAGATACGCAGTATTTT.

V and J are TRBV30 and TRBJ2-3; the D gene is possibly TRBD1 (6 bases). Trimming cost V 5 bases and J 2 bases, with 8 bases left between them. The CDR3 runs to 12 residues. Germline V CDR1 and CDR2: GTSNPN, SVGIG (reference sequence). The CDR3 loop is CAWGGFTDTQYF. For the CDR3, the DNA is TGTGCCTGGGGGGGCTTCACAGATACGCAGTATTTT.

The chain carries TRBV2 and TRBJ2-3, with a weak D call TRBD1 (5 bases). The germline CDR1 and CDR2 sequences are SNHLY and FYNNEI. This CDR3 contains 16 residues. Between the trimmed V and J ends, which lost 5 bases and 1 base, there was a span of 16 bases. The CDR3 loop reads CASSKGPTGRTDTQYF. In nucleotides, the CDR3 is TGTGCCAGCAGTAAAGGGCCTACAGGACGCACAGATACGCAGTATTTT.

The chain recombines TRBV5-1 with TRBJ1-1, with D perhaps matching TRBD1 (5 bases). Trimming took off 4 bases at V and 1 base at J, with 17 bases between the two ends. The length of the CDR3 is 16 residues. Germline lookup yields CDR1 SGHRS and CDR2 YFSETQ. CDR3 nucleotides: TGCGCCAGCAGCGGTGGTTACGGACAACCGAACACTGAAGCTTTCTTT. Translated: CASSGGYGQPNTEAFF. The entire variable domain, with the rest obtained from reference TRBV5-1 and TRBJ1-1, is as follows: KAGVTQTPRYLIKTRGQQVTLSCSPISGHRSVSWYQQTPGQGLQFLFEYFSETQRNKGNFPGRFSGRQFSNSRSEMNVSTLELGDSALYLCASSGGYGQPNTEAFFGQGTRLTVV.

This clone was observed a single time. At one boundary the junction diverges from the germline segment, which might be a read error. The V and J genes are TRBV11-2 and TRBJ2-7; D remains ambiguous. CDR1 and CDR2 from the germline V gene are SGHAT and FQNNGV. This CDR3 is built from 15 residues. For the CDR3, the DNA is TGTGCCAGCAGCTTTTGGACGGTCTCCTCCCACGAGCAGTACTTC. It is translated as CASSFWTVSSHEQYF.

The chain is built from TRBV5-1 and TRBJ1-6; perhaps TRBD1 as D (5 bases). The CDR3 has 14 amino acids. V lost 2 bases and J 3 bases, leaving 6 bases between the germline ends. CDR1 SGHRS and CDR2 YFSETQ come from the germline V gene. CDR3 in DNA: TGCGCCAGCAGCTTCGACAGCTATAATTCACCCCTCCACTTT. It translates to CASSFDSYNSPLHF.

The chain is built from TRBV2 and TRBJ1-6, with a tentative D call TRBD1 (5 bases). The CDR3 contains 14 residues. V lost 7 bases and J lost 10, with 17 bases in between. The V gene's germline CDR1 is SNHLY and CDR2 FYNNEI. As DNA, the CDR3 is TGTGCCAGCAACCCGGGAGTTCGGGGGTCACCCCTCCACTTT. Encoded protein: CASNPGVRGSPLHF.

The V call is TRBV5-5, the J call TRBJ1-2, with a possible D match to TRBD1 (5 bases). With 6 bases removed from V and 3 bases from J, the gap between germline ends came to 12 bases. Germline CDR1 and CDR2: SGHKS and YYEKEE (reference sequence). The CDR3 spans 13 residues. This CDR3 reads CASTLGTDYGYTF. CDR3 coding DNA: TGTGCCAGCACCTTAGGGACGGACTATGGCTACACCTTC.

The chain links TRBV30 to TRBJ2-1; either TRBD1 or TRBD2 may fit D (5 bases each). V lost 5 bases and J 6 bases, leaving 8 bases between the germline ends. This CDR3 comprises 11 residues. Looked up from germline, CDR1 is GTSNPN and CDR2 is SVGIG (reference sequence). The DNA of the CDR3 is TGTGCCTGGCGGGGCGGCAATGAGCAGTTCTTC. Protein sequence: CAWRGGNEQFF. Filled out from reference TRBV30 and TRBJ2-1, the complete variable domain reads SQTIHQWPATLVQPVGSPLSLECTVEGTSNPNLYWYRQAAGRGLQLLFYSVGIGQISSEVPQNLSASRPQDRQFILSSKKLLLSDSGFYLCAWRGGNEQFFGPGTRLTVL.

This chain connects TRBV2 to TRBJ2-3, with 13 bases matching TRBD2. The CDR3 is made up of 16 amino acids. Germline V gives CDR1 SNHLY, CDR2 FYNNEI. With V trimmed by 5 bases and J by 1 base, 3 bases remained unmatched. CDR3 region: CASSSGLAGGTDTQYF. The DNA of the CDR3 is TGTGCCAGCAGTTCCGGACTAGCGGGGGGCACAGATACGCAGTATTTT.

The chain carries TRBV29-1 and TRBJ2-7; 8 positions match TRBD2. The trim removed 1 base at V and 0 bases at J, leaving 8 bases unmatched. The germline V gene has CDR1 SQVTM and CDR2 ANQGSEA. The CDR3 extends over 16 amino acids. CDR3 bases: TGCAGCGTTGAAGCGGGGGGGGACAAGAACTCCTACGAGCAGTACTTC. Translating it yields CSVEAGGDKNSYEQYF.

J is TRBJ1-6 and V is TRBV7-2; D is possibly TRBD1 (6 bases). There are 17 residues in the CDR3. Looked up from germline, CDR1 is SGHTA and CDR2 is FQGNSA. Deletions cut 6 bases from V and 10 bases from J, with 25 bases between. CDR3 DNA: TGTGCCAGCAGTTCCCTGGTAGGGGGGGCTAGAGACTCACCCCTCCACTTT. The encoded protein is CASSSLVGGARDSPLHF.

The V and J genes are TRBV4-1 and TRBJ2-7; a weak D match, TRBD1 (6 bases). Deletions cut 1 base from V and 1 base from J, with 11 bases between. The CDR3 extends over 15 amino acids. CDR1 and CDR2 from the germline V gene are MGHRA and YSYEKL. The CDR3 DNA reads as TGCGCCAGCAGCCAAGGGAACAGGGATTCCTACGAGCAGTACTTC. It is translated as CASSQGNRDSYEQYF.

This chain uses TRBV9 with TRBJ2-1; the D is unclear. Germline V gives CDR1 SGDLS, CDR2 YYNGEE. The CDR3 extends over 14 amino acids. Trimming took 1 base from V and 8 from J, leaving 13 bases between them. The CDR3 sequence: CASSVQNVGDEQFF. CDR3 DNA sequence: TGTGCCAGCAGCGTACAGAACGTTGGGGATGAGCAGTTCTTC.

This clone was seen a single time. V is TRBV19 and J is TRBJ2-1; 8 positions match TRBD1. CDR3 length: 13 amino acids. J lost 9 bases, V lost 10 bases, and 11 bases had no gene match. Germline V CDR1 and CDR2: LNHDA, SQIVND (reference sequence). CDR3 nucleotide sequence: TGTGCCACCTGGACAGGGTCAAGTGGTGAGCAGTTCTTC. Its translation: CATWTGSSGEQFF.

The rearrangement uses TRBV9 and TRBJ2-7, with D possibly being TRBD2 (5 bases). The V gene's germline CDR1 is SGDLS and CDR2 YYNGEE. V lost 2 bases, J lost 7 bases, and 19 bases lay in between. The CDR3 has 15 amino acids. CDR3 sequence (DNA): TGTGCCAGCAGCGTGAAAGGTAAGAGGGCACGGGAGCAGTACTTC. As protein: CASSVKGKRAREQYF.

V gene TRBV7-2 combines with J gene TRBJ2-5; D remains unclear. This CDR3 has 16 residues. Trimming took 2 bases from V and 4 from J, leaving 17 bases between them. Germline CDR1 reads SGHTA; CDR2 reads FQGNSA. The CDR3 loop is CASSLKVWGGRETQYF. DNA for the CDR3: TGTGCCAGCAGCTTAAAGGTTTGGGGTGGTAGAGAGACCCAGTACTTC.

The gene calls are TRBV15 and TRBJ2-1; 10 nucleotides agree with TRBD2. The V gene's germline CDR1 is LNHNV and CDR2 YYDKDF (reference sequence). The length of the CDR3 is 16 residues. V lost 7 bases, J lost 0 bases, and 6 bases stayed unmatched. The CDR3 bases are TGTGCCACCATTCCTAGCGGGGGAGGCTCCTACAATGAGCAGTTCTTC. This translates into CATIPSGGGSYNEQFF.

This rearrangement joins TRBV13 to TRBJ2-6; D not certain. V lost 5 bases, J lost 0 bases, and 11 bases lay in between. Germline CDR1 and CDR2: PRHDT and FYEKMQ (reference sequence). The CDR3 runs to 16 residues. The CDR3 bases are TGTGCCAGCAGCCCAGACCGATTCTCTGGGGCCAACGTCCTGACTTTC. Its protein is CASSPDRFSGANVLTF. Drawing the rest from reference TRBV13 and TRBJ2-6, the complete variable domain is AAGVIQSPRHLIKEKRETATLKCYPIPRHDTVYWYQQGPGQDPQFLISFYEKMQSDKGSIPDRFSAQQFSDYHSELNMSSLELGDSALYFCASSPDRFSGANVLTFGAGSRLTVL.

V gene TRBV5-1 combines with J gene TRBJ2-3; D is unresolved. The ends were cut back, 1 base at V and 1 base at J, with 7 bases in the middle. CDR3 length: 14 amino acids. Looked up from germline, CDR1 is SGHRS and CDR2 is YFSETQ. CDR3 DNA sequence: TGCGCCAGCAGCTTGAGGGAAGGCACAGATACGCAGTATTTT. It specifies CASSLREGTDTQYF.

The V call is TRBV15, the J call TRBJ2-2, with D uncertain. CDR1 is LNHNV and CDR2 is YYDKDF in the germline V gene (reference sequence). Trimming stripped 0 bases from V and 0 bases from J, with 11 bases between. The CDR3 loop spans 17 amino acids. The CDR3, as DNA: TGTGCCACCAGCAGAGATTCGTACGCATCGAACACCGGGGAGCTGTTTTTT. Amino acids: CATSRDSYASNTGELFF.

V and J are TRBV6-4 and TRBJ1-1; D ambiguous. Germline V gene sequence: CDR1 MRHNA, CDR2 SNTAGT. V was shortened by 6 bases and J by 4 bases, with 18 bases between the two germline ends. This CDR3 is 15 amino acids long. The CDR3 DNA sequence: TGTGCCAGCAGAGCAAGCCACGGATCGACCACTGAAGCTTTCTTT. It encodes CASRASHGSTTEAFF.

The rearrangement uses TRBV15 and TRBJ2-3; 12 bases line up with TRBD2. Germline V gene sequence: CDR1 LNHNV, CDR2 YYDKDF (reference sequence). The CDR3 is 15 amino acids. V shed 7 bases, J shed 4 bases, and the junction held 6 bases outside the gene matches. CDR3 loop: CATTSTSGGADTQYF. The DNA of the CDR3 is TGTGCCACCACCTCGACTAGCGGGGGTGCAGATACGCAGTATTTT. The whole variable domain, remainder taken from reference TRBV15 and TRBJ2-3, is DAMVIQNPRYQVTQFGKPVTLSCSQTLNHNVMYWYQQKSSQAPKLLFHYYDKDFNNEADTPDNFQSRRPNTSFCFLDIRSPGLGDTAMYLCATTSTSGGADTQYFGPGTRLTVL.